Sequencing of this T cell receptor (beta chain) was carried out in a study of T cells expressing NK-cell markers. TCRdb reprocessed the 5' RACE reads and reports one entry per CDR3 protein, with no DNA. The sample data list about 190,000 distinct CDR3 sequences. Sequencing was performed on blood T cells: a sorted CD56 or NKG2C T cell subset, CD4+ or CD8+ T cells, or bulk PBMC T cells (not recorded which). This TCR derives from a man between 18 and 69 years old in good health.

CDR3 residues: CASSDPGDRDYEQYF. The chain combines TRBV7-9 with TRBJ2-7; TCRdb proposes TRBD1, but this gene call is untestable without DNA. Germline V gene lookup returns CDR1 SEHNR and CDR2 FQNEAQ (reference sequence). CDR3 length: 15 residues.